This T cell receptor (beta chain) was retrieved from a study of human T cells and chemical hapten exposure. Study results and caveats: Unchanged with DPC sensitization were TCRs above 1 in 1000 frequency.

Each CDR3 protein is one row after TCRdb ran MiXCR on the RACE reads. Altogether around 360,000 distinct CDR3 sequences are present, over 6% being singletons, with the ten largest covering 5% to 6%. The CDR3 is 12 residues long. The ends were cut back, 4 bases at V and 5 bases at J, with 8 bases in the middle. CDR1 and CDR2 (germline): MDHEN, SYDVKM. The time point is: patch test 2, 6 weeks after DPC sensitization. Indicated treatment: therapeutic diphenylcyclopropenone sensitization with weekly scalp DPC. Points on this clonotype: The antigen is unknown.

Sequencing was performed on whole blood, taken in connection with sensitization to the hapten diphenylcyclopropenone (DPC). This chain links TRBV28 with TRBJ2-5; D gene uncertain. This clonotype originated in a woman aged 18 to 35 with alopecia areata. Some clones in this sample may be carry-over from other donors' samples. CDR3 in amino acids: CASSSFKETQYF. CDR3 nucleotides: TGTGCCAGCAGTTCGTTTAAGGAGACCCAGTACTTC.